This T cell receptor beta chain was captured by sequencing in a study of cytotoxic CD8 clonotypes in ibrutinib-treated CLL. As input for TCR beta libraries, around 2.1 micrograms of genomic DNA came from cryopreserved PBMCs. V was cut by 0 bases and J by 0 bases, with 4 bases left in between. Germline V gene sequence: CDR1 MNHEY, CDR2 SVGAGI. The CDR3 spans 14 residues. The table came from immunoSEQ multiplex PCR; TCRdb's copy has only in-frame clones and leaves some out. The repertoire consists of under 200,000 clones, with under 90% occurring once and the leading ten covering 4.6%. This receptor was obtained from a human donor with chronic lymphocytic leukemia. The source material was PBMCs, sampled after 24 months of ibrutinib treatment. The chain has TRBV6-5 and TRBJ2-3, with D hard to call. This CDR3 reads CASSYSTSTDTQYF. CDR3 nucleotide sequence: TGTGCCAGCAGTTACTCGACTAGCACAGATACGCAGTATTTT.